Listed below are T cell receptor beta chains from one sample, sequenced in a study of cytomegalovirus exposure and HLA in healthy donors. Here immunoSEQ multiplex PCR was the method, and the copy in TCRdb shows in-frame clones only, minus some. This sample carries roughly 140,000 clones, approximately 80% of them seen once, and the ten largest clones take roughly 6.2%. Sequenced material: PBMCs. These receptors were collected from a woman in her 40s in good health and CMV-seropositive. Both conserved end residues are part of each CDR3. The D gene is left open where the match is weak. Where a row states a size, it is once, few, many or the class of an expanded clone; other rows omit it.

>.|TRBV7-8|TRBJ2-2|.
CASPAAGQFTGELFF
TGTGCCAGCCCCGCCGCTGGGCAATTCACCGGGGAGCTGTTTTTT
>.|TRBV18|TRBJ2-7|TRBD2
CASSPVTSGDYEQYF
TGTGCCAGCTCACCAGTGACTAGCGGGGACTACGAGCAGTACTTC
>few|TRBV11-3|TRBJ2-3|TRBD2
CASSSQREGGDTQYF
TGTGCCAGCAGCTCCCAGCGGGAGGGCGGAGATACGCAGTATTTT
>.|TRBV30|TRBJ1-1|.
CAWTWGGGTTEAFF
TGTGCCTGGACGTGGGGGGGTGGGACGACTGAAGCTTTCTTT
>once|TRBV19|TRBJ2-5|TRBD2
CASSIGLLAGGETQYF
TGTGCCAGTAGTATTGGATTACTAGCGGGGGGAGAGACCCAGTACTTC
>.|TRBV4-1|TRBJ2-1|TRBD1
CASSQGQGSHNEQFF
TGCGCCAGCAGCCAGGGACAGGGTTCCCACAATGAGCAGTTCTTC
>.|TRBV5-1|TRBJ2-1|TRBD2
CASSFGREGLIGQFF
TGCGCCAGCAGCTTCGGGCGGGAGGGCCTGATAGGGCAGTTCTTC
>few|TRBV4-1|TRBJ1-5|.
CASSQDTRQPQHF
TGCGCCAGCAGCCAAGATACGCGCCAGCCCCAGCATTTT
>.|TRBV29-1|TRBJ1-2|TRBD1
CSVGDRGTGYTF
TGCAGCGTTGGGGACAGGGGGACTGGCTACACCTTC
>.|TRBV11-3|TRBJ2-1|.
CASSLSGTVNEQFF
TGTGCCAGCAGCTTATCGGGTACTGTCAATGAGCAGTTCTTC
>few|TRBV6-5|TRBJ1-3|.
CASSFQGMISGNTIYF
TGTGCCAGCAGTTTCCAGGGGATGATCTCTGGAAACACCATATATTTT
>.|TRBV6-1|TRBJ2-7|TRBD1
CASRPRQGPYEQYF
TGTGCCAGCAGACCTAGACAGGGTCCCTACGAGCAGTACTTC
>.|TRBV29-1|TRBJ2-5|TRBD2
CSADQTGLVTQYF
TGCAGCGCAGATCAGACTGGACTAGTGACCCAGTACTTC
>.|TRBV19|TRBJ1-5|TRBD1
CASSLQGIGTQHF
TGTGCCAGTAGTTTACAGGGGATTGGCACCCAGCATTTT
>.|TRBV21-1|TRBJ2-1|.
CASSKMTSGRRGEQFF
TGTGCCAGCAGCAAAATGACTAGCGGGAGGAGGGGTGAGCAGTTCTTC
>.|TRBV9|TRBJ2-2|.
CASSVGLLNTGELFF
TGTGCCAGCAGCGTAGGGCTCCTGAACACCGGGGAGCTGTTTTTT
>.|TRBV4-2|TRBJ1-2|.
CASSRNQGIAEDVYGYTF
TGTGCCAGCAGCCGTAACCAAGGAATTGCGGAGGACGTCTATGGCTACACCTTC
>.|TRBV19|TRBJ2-7|.
CASSIVPGVIYEQYF
TGTGCCAGTAGTATAGTACCGGGAGTCATCTACGAGCAGTACTTC
>.|TRBV7-8|TRBJ2-7|.
CASSSDSREQYF
TGTGCCAGCAGCTCCGACAGCCGCGAGCAGTACTTC
>.|TRBV6-5|TRBJ2-3|.
CASSTGTFKYF
TGTGCCAGCAGCACCGGGACTTTTAAGTATTTT
>once|TRBV28|TRBJ1-5|.
CASSLGRWDQPQHF
TGTGCCAGCAGCCTGGGGCGCTGGGATCAGCCCCAGCATTTT
>.|TRBV5-1|TRBJ2-3|TRBD1
CASSSYLTGGNTDTQYF
TGCGCCAGCAGCTCATACCTGACAGGGGGCAACACAGATACGCAGTATTTT
>once|TRBV28|TRBJ1-2|.
CASSFSVGYGYTF
TGTGCCAGCAGTTTCTCGGTCGGCTATGGCTACACCTTC
>.|TRBV10-3|TRBJ2-5|TRBD2
CAISALGLAGGETQYF
TGTGCCATCAGTGCATTGGGACTAGCGGGAGGAGAGACCCAGTACTTC
>.|TRBV30|TRBJ1-1|.
CVWSVIYGNTEAFF
TGTGTCTGGAGTGTCATCTATGGGAACACTGAAGCTTTCTTT
>.|TRBV15|TRBJ2-7|.
CATSRVEGRQTYEQYF
TGTGCCACCAGCAGAGTCGAGGGGAGGCAGACCTACGAGCAGTACTTC
>few|TRBV6-5|TRBJ2-7|.
CASSLDYLNYEQYF
TGTGCCAGCAGCCTGGACTACCTCAACTACGAGCAGTACTTC
>.|TRBV5-4|TRBJ2-7|.
CASSLGSDEQYF
TGTGCCAGCAGCTTGGGTAGTGACGAGCAGTACTTC
>.|TRBV7-3|TRBJ2-5|.
CASSLLGGIWETQYF
TGTGCCAGCAGCTTATTGGGCGGGATCTGGGAGACCCAGTACTTC
>.|TRBV4-2|TRBJ2-1|.
CASSQERGPYNEQFF
TGTGCCAGCAGCCAAGAACGCGGGCCGTACAATGAGCAGTTCTTC
>.|TRBV7-9|TRBJ2-5|.
CASSTWETQYF
TGTGCCAGCAGCACTTGGGAGACCCAGTACTTC
>.|TRBV7-8|TRBJ2-7|TRBD2
CASSLATSGNYEQYF
TGTGCCAGCAGCTTAGCGACTAGCGGAAATTACGAGCAGTACTTC
>.|TRBV7-7|TRBJ2-1|TRBD2
CASSLAPGLAGNEQFF
TGTGCTAGCAGCTTAGCTCCGGGACTAGCTGGCAATGAGCAGTTCTTC
>.|TRBV5-1|TRBJ2-6|.
CASSPNHGAGANVLTF
TGCGCCAGCAGCCCAAATCACGGGGCTGGGGCCAACGTCCTGACTTTC
>.|TRBV5-6|TRBJ2-3|.
CASSPTGTPGDTQYF
TGTGCCAGCAGCCCTACCGGGACTCCAGGGGATACGCAGTATTTT
>.|TRBV4-2|TRBJ1-3|TRBD1
CASSRAQGNSGNTIYF
TGTGCCAGCAGCAGGGCACAGGGGAATTCTGGAAACACCATATATTTT
>.|TRBV29-1|TRBJ1-1|.
CSVAGLGTLGNTEAFF
TGCAGCGTTGCCGGACTCGGGACACTCGGCAACACTGAAGCTTTCTTT
>.|TRBV5-6|TRBJ2-7|TRBD2
CASSFLSGRYEQYF
TGTGCCAGCAGCTTTCTTAGCGGGAGGTACGAGCAGTACTTC
>.|TRBV27|TRBJ2-3|TRBD2
CASSPTTRLAGAPDTQYF
TGTGCCAGCAGTCCAACAACAAGACTAGCGGGGGCCCCAGATACGCAGTATTTT
>.|TRBV7-8|TRBJ2-3|TRBD1
CASSPVVGQGPNTQYF
TGTGCCAGCAGCCCAGTCGTCGGACAGGGGCCCAATACGCAGTATTTT
>once|TRBV29-1|TRBJ1-2|.
CSVLRSYGYTF
TGCAGCGTTCTGAGGAGCTATGGCTACACCTTC
>few|TRBV27|TRBJ1-6|.
CASSLPRSGGNNSPLHF
TGTGCCAGCAGTTTGCCCCGATCGGGGGGCAATAATTCACCCCTCCACTTT
>.|TRBV7-6|TRBJ2-1|TRBD2
CASSFSGFSYNEQFF
TGTGCCAGCAGCTTTAGCGGGTTCTCCTACAATGAGCAGTTCTTC
>once|TRBV7-9|TRBJ2-1|TRBD2
CASSPNWGGRAGEQFF
TGTGCCAGCAGCCCTAATTGGGGCGGGAGGGCCGGGGAGCAGTTCTTC
>.|TRBV6-1|TRBJ1-1|.
CASSLTDDETEAFF
TGTGCCAGCAGTTTGACTGACGATGAAACTGAAGCTTTCTTT
>.|TRBV7-9|TRBJ2-3|.
CASGAGGTDTQYF
TGTGCCAGCGGGGCAGGAGGGACAGATACGCAGTATTTT
>few|TRBV9|TRBJ2-1|TRBD1
CASSVADRAYNEQFF
TGTGCCAGCAGCGTAGCGGACAGGGCCTACAATGAGCAGTTCTTC
>once|TRBV4-1|TRBJ2-7|TRBD1
CASSQAQGDMSYEQYF
TGCGCCAGCAGCCAAGCCCAGGGGGACATGTCCTACGAGCAGTACTTC
>.|TRBV11-3|TRBJ2-7|.
CASSCRPAGDLYEQYF
TGTGCCAGCAGCTGTAGACCTGCGGGCGATCTGTACGAGCAGTACTTC
>.|TRBV9|TRBJ2-7|TRBD2
CASSVRLAGDEQYF
TGTGCCAGCAGCGTCAGACTAGCAGGCGACGAGCAGTACTTC
>.|TRBV7-9|TRBJ2-5|TRBD2
CASSSVGRAQETQYF
TGTGCCAGCAGCTCGGTGGGGAGGGCCCAAGAGACCCAGTACTTC
>once|TRBV6-1|TRBJ1-2|.
CASSDPGGGAPPYGYTF
TGTGCCAGCAGTGACCCCGGTGGGGGGGCGCCCCCCTATGGCTACACCTTC
>.|TRBV5-1|TRBJ2-2|TRBD2
CASSPHRDYTTGELFF
TGCGCCAGCAGCCCCCACCGGGACTATACCACCGGGGAGCTGTTTTTT
>.|TRBV7-9|TRBJ1-2|.
CASSSGISYGYTF
TGTGCCAGCAGCTCCGGGATTTCCTATGGCTACACCTTC
>few|TRBV7-9|TRBJ2-7|.
CSSSLVGGRSSYEQYF
TGTTCCAGCAGCTTAGTGGGAGGACGGAGCTCCTACGAGCAGTACTTC
>.|TRBV5-1|TRBJ1-5|.
CASSGGQFGQPQHF
TGCGCCAGCAGCGGTGGACAGTTCGGGCAGCCCCAGCATTTT
>few|TRBV6-5|TRBJ2-7|TRBD2
CASSYSASGISYEQYF
TGTGCCAGCAGTTACTCGGCTAGCGGGATCTCCTACGAGCAGTACTTC
>few|TRBV2|TRBJ1-5|TRBD1
CASRPGGSNQPQHF
TGTGCCAGCAGACCAGGGGGTAGCAATCAGCCCCAGCATTTT
>.|TRBV5-6|TRBJ1-6|TRBD1
CASSWGQGDSPLHF
TGTGCCAGCAGTTGGGGACAGGGGGATTCACCCCTCCACTTT